This TCR beta chain was captured by sequencing in a study of blood T cell repertoires in COVID-19. The data were produced by immunoSEQ multiplex PCR, yet TCRdb's version contains in-frame clones alone and is incomplete. In the table there are 200,000 to 300,000 clones, 83% of which are singletons. CDR1 and CDR2 from the germline V gene are MNHEY and SVGAGI. CDR3 length equals 15 residues. The ends lost 6 bases at V and 7 bases at J; junction bases unmatched: 10. By share, this clone ranks as medium-sized. This sequence was found in a woman between 35 and 50 years old who had been exposed to COVID-19. Sequencing was performed on PBMCs or T cells enriched from blood (not recorded which). This chain connects TRBV6-5 to TRBJ1-5; 9 nucleotides align to TRBD1. The CDR3 DNA sequence: TGTGCCAGCAGAACCGGGACAGGGAGGTACCAGCCCCAGCATTTT. It is translated as CASRTGTGRYQPQHF.